This TCR beta chain derives from a study of blood T cell repertoires in COVID-19. Study-wide background: Sources were T cells, B-cell-depleted T cells, or PBMCs; the material itself was cDNA or gDNA.

This clone was detected once. Sequencing was performed with immunoSEQ multiplex PCR; in TCRdb, only in-frame clones are kept and a portion is missing. In the table there are about 370,000 clones, 85% to 90% of which are singletons. Germline V gives CDR1 LGHNA, CDR2 YNFKEQ. The CDR3 contains 16 residues. The V gene end was trimmed by 4 bases and the J gene end by 2 bases; junction bases not matched to a gene: 7. The source of this sequence is a man between 18 and 35 years old who had recovered from COVID-19. The J gene is TRBJ2-2, the V gene TRBV4-2; 7 nucleotides align to TRBD2. Sequenced input: PBMCs or T cells enriched from blood (not recorded which). CDR3 region: CASSPRGGFNTGELFF. Written as DNA, the CDR3 is TGTGCCAGCAGCCCTCGGGGAGGGTTTAACACCGGGGAGCTGTTTTTT.